This TCR beta chain was observed in a study of blood T cell repertoires in COVID-19. In the study overall: Samples representing acute and convalescent COVID-19 were sourced from the United States, Italy and Spain. Sources were T cells, B-cell-depleted T cells, or PBMCs; the material itself was cDNA or gDNA.

The assay was immunoSEQ multiplex PCR, and TCRdb's table has in-frame clones only and misses some. The repertoire consists of about 150,000 clones, with about 85% occurring once and the leading ten covering less than 10%. Germline values: CDR1 SGHRS, CDR2 YFSETQ. The CDR3 totals 15 residues. The V gene lost 0 bases and the J gene lost 1 base, with 10 bases spanning the gap. Patients in Seattle were enrolled during active infection, then followed longitudinally. The specimen sequenced was peripheral blood. The source of this sequence is a woman aged 60 to 75 with COVID-19, enrolled during active disease. The chain employs TRBV5-1 and TRBJ1-1, with a possible D match to TRBD1 (5 bases). The CDR3 spells CASSLALTGNTEAFF. As DNA, the CDR3 is TGCGCCAGCAGCTTGGCGCTAACAGGGAACACTGAAGCTTTCTTT.